The following is a TCR beta chain sequence with its context. Its antigen remains unknown. To make TCR beta libraries, researchers used iRepertoire HTBI primers and Arm-PCR of CDR3 regions. TCRdb reanalysed the multiplex PCR reads using MiXCR and keeps one entry per CDR3 protein. Among 310,000 or so distinct CDR3 sequences listed, around 20% were seen once. The source of the sample is a study of regulatory T cells in long-lasting Graves disease. Whole-study findings and limits: Persistent disease favored TRBV28, TRBJ1-2 and TRBJ2-5.

This CDR3 region has 14 residues. Trimming cost V 4 bases and J 4 bases, with 13 bases left between them. Germline V gene sequence: CDR1 SGHDN, CDR2 FVKESK. As to time point: persistent/refractory GD, antithyroid drugs over 5 years with positive TRAb. Preparation of the TCR library used RNA extracted from PBMCs. This receptor was obtained from a female donor with Graves disease. Source: peripheral blood mononuclear cells (PBMCs), taken when the disease was refractory, from a patient treated with antithyroid drugs. The chain carries TRBV14 and TRBJ1-2; D might be TRBD1 (6 bases). The CDR3 DNA reads as TGTGCCAGCAGCCTATTGGGGGCAAGCTATGGCTACACCTTC. Its protein product is CASSLLGASYGYTF.